This T cell receptor beta chain is drawn from a study of T-cell reconstitution after alpha-beta-depleted transplantation in children. Germline V CDR1 and CDR2: SGHKS, YYEKEE (reference sequence). Trimming cost V 0 bases and J 9 bases, with 9 bases left between them. This CDR3 spans 12 amino acids. Unique molecular identifiers were built into the TCRbeta library. MiXCR, applied by TCRdb to the PCR reads, yields one record per CDR3 protein. The sample includes approximately 640,000 distinct CDR3 sequences, approximately 15% of them seen just once. This clonotype was observed many times. The source is a human donor who donated a stem cell graft to a child with acute myeloid leukemia. This rearrangement joins TRBV5-5 to TRBJ1-2; no firm D call. Source: PBMCs from the stem cell graft donor, taken from the stem cell graft. CDR3 residues: CASSLDGYSYTF. CDR3 nucleotide sequence: TGTGCCAGCAGCTTGGACGGGTATAGCTACACCTTC.